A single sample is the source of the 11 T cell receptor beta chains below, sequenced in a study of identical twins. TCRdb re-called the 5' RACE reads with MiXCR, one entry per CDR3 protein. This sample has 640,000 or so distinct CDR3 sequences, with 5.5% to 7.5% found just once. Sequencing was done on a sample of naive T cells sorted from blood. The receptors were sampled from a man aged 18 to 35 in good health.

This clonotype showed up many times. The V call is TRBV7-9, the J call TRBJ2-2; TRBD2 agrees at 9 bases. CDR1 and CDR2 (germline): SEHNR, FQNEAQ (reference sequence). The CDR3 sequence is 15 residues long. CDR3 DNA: TGTGCAACACCCCCGGCGGGAGGGCCTCACCAGTGGCTGTTTTTT. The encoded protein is CATPPAGGPHQWLFF.

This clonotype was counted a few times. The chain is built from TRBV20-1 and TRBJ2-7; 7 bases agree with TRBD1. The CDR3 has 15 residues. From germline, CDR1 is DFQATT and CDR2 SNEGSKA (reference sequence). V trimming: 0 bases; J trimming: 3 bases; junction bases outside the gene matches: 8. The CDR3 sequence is CSARDRAGTDYEQYF. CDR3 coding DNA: TGCAGTGCTAGAGATCGAGCCGGGACAGACTACGAGCAGTACTTC.

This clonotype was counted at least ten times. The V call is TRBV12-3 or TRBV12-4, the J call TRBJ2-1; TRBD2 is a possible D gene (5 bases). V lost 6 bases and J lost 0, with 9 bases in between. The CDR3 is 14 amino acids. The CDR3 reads CASRDLSSYNEQFF. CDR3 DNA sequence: TGTGCCAGCAGGGACTTGAGCTCCTACAATGAGCAGTTCTTC.

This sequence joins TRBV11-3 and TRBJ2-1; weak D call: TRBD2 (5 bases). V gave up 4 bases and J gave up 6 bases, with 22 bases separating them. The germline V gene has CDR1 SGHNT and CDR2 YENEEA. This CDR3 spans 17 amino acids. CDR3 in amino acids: CASSSHLGRGPINEQFF. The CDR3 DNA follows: TGTGCCAGCAGCTCCCATCTTGGGAGAGGGCCAATCAATGAGCAGTTCTTC.

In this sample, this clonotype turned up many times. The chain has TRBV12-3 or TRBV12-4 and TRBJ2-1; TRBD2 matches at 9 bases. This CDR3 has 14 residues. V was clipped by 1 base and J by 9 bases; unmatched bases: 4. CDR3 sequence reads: CASSLVSGRAEQFF. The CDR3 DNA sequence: TGTGCCAGCAGTTTAGTTAGCGGGAGAGCTGAGCAGTTCTTC.

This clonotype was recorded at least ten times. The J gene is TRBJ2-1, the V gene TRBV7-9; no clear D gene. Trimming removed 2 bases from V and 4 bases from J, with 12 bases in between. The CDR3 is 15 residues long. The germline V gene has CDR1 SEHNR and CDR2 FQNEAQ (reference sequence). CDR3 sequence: CASSLSSGEYNEQFF. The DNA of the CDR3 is TGTGCCAGCAGCTTAAGTAGTGGGGAATACAATGAGCAGTTCTTC.

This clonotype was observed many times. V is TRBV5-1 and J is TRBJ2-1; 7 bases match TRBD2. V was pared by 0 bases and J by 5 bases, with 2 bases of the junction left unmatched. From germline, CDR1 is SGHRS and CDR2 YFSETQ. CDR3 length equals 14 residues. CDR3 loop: CASSLEGTNNEQFF. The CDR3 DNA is TGCGCCAGCAGCTTGGAAGGGACTAACAATGAGCAGTTCTTC.

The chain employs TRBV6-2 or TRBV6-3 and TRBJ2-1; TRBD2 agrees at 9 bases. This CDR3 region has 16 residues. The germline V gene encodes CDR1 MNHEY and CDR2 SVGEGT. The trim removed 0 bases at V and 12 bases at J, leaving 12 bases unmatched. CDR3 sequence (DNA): TGTGCCAGCAGTTACTCAGGGACTAGCCAATCGGTAGGGCAGTTCTTC. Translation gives CASSYSGTSQSVGQFF.

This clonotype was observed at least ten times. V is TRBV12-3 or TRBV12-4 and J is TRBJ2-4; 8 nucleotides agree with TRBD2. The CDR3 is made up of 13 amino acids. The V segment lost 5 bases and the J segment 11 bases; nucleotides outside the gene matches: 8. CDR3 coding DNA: TGTGCCAGCAGTGCGGACCTGGGACTAGTTCAGTACTTC. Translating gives CASSADLGLVQYF.

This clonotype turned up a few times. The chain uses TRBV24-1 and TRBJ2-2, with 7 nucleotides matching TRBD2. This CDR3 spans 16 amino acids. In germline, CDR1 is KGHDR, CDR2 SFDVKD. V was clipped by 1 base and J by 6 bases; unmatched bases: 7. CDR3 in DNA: TGTGCCACCAGTGATTTCCCGCGGGGAGGGCCCGGGGAGCTGTTTTTT. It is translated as CATSDFPRGGPGELFF.

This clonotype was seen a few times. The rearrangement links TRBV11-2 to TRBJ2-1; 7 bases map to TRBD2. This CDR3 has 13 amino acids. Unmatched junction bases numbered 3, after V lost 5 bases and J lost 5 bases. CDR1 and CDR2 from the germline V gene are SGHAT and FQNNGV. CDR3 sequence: CASSGTINNEQFF. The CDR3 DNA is TGTGCCAGCAGCGGGACTATTAACAATGAGCAGTTCTTC.